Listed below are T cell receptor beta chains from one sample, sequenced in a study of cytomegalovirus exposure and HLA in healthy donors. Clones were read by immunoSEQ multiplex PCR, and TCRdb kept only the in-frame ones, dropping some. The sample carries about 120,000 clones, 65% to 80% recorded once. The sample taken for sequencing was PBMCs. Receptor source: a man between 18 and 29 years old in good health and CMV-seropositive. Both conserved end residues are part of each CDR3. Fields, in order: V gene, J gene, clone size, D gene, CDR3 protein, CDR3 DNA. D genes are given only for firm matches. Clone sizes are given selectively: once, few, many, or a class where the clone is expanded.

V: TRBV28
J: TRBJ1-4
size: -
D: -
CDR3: CASSLSIANEKLFF
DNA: TGTGCCAGCAGTTTATCCATTGCTAATGAAAAACTGTTTTTT

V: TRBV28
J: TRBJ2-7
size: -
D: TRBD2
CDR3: CASSLAGDNYEQYF
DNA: TGTGCCAGCAGTTTAGCGGGAGATAACTACGAGCAGTACTTC

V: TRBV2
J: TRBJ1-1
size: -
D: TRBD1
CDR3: CASRRQGITEAFF
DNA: TGTGCCAGCAGACGACAGGGGATCACTGAAGCTTTCTTT

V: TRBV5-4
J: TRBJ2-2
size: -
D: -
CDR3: CASNTQRSPGELFF
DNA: TGTGCCAGCAATACTCAAAGGAGTCCGGGGGAGCTGTTTTTT

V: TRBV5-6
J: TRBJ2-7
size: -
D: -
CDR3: CASSSLGRSNREQYF
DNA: TGTGCCAGCAGCTCCTTGGGGCGGTCGAATAGAGAGCAGTACTTC

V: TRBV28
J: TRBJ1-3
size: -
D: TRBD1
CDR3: CASSKPQGALGNTIYF
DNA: TGTGCCAGCAGCAAACCACAGGGGGCGCTTGGAAACACCATATATTTT

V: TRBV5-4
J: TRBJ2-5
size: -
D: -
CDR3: CASTTQGGQQETQYF
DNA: TGTGCCAGCACCACCCAGGGGGGACAGCAAGAGACCCAGTACTTC

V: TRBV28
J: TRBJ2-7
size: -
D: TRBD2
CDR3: CASRILAGLVHEQYF
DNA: TGTGCCAGCAGGATACTAGCGGGACTTGTCCACGAGCAGTACTTC

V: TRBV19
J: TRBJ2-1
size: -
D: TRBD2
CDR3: CASSHGLAGGPSSYNEQFF
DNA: TGTGCCAGTAGTCACGGACTAGCGGGGGGTCCCAGCTCCTACAATGAGCAGTTCTTC

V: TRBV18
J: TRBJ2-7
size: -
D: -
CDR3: CASSPASFYEQYF
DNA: TGTGCCAGCTCACCAGCTAGCTTTTACGAGCAGTACTTC

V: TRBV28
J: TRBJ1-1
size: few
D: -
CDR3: CASSLTLGAGDTEAFF
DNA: TGTGCCAGCAGTCTTACCTTAGGGGCCGGAGATACTGAAGCTTTCTTT

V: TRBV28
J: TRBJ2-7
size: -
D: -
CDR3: CASSLEVSYEQYF
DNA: TGTGCCAGCAGTTTAGAGGTCTCCTACGAGCAGTACTTC

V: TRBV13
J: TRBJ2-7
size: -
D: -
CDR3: CASREGAKVGLYF
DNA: TGTGCCAGCAGGGAGGGGGCGAAAGTCGGCCTGTACTTC

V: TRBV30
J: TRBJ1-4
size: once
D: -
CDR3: CAWSVGGVEKLFF
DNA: TGTGCCTGGAGTGTAGGAGGGGTCGAAAAACTGTTTTTT

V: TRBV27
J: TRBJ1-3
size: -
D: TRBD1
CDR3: CASSFSGQNSGNTIYF
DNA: TGTGCCAGCAGTTTTTCGGGACAGAACTCTGGAAACACCATATATTTT

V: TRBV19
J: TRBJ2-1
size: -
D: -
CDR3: CASSFAGNPYNEQFF
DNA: TGTGCCAGTAGTTTTGCAGGAAACCCCTACAATGAGCAGTTCTTC

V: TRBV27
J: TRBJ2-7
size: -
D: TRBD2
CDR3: CASSRELAGSGEQYF
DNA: TGTGCCAGCAGTCGGGAGCTAGCGGGGTCGGGCGAGCAGTACTTC

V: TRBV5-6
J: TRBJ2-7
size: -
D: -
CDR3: CASSFPPYEQYF
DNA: TGTGCCAGCAGTTTTCCCCCCTACGAGCAGTACTTC

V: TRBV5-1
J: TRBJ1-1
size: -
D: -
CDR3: CASSCWGRQSMNTEAFF
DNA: TGCGCCAGCAGCTGTTGGGGTAGACAGTCCATGAACACTGAAGCTTTCTTT

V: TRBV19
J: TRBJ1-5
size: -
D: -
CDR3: CASSPTGYSNQPQHF
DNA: TGTGCCAGTAGTCCCACAGGTTATAGCAATCAGCCCCAGCATTTT

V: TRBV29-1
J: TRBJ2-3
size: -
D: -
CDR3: CSARGGATRSTDTQYF
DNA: TGCAGCGCGAGGGGGGGGGCGACAAGAAGCACAGATACGCAGTATTTT

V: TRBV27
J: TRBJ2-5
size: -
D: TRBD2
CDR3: CASSLEVAGGTQYF
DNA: TGTGCCAGCAGTTTAGAGGTAGCGGGGGGGACCCAGTACTTC

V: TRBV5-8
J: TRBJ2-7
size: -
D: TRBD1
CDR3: CASSHRQGRGEQYF
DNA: TGTGCCAGCAGTCACCGACAGGGTCGCGGCGAGCAGTACTTC

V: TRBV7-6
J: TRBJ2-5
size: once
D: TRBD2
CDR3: CASSWEAGTETQYF
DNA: TGTGCCAGCAGTTGGGAAGCGGGAACGGAGACCCAGTACTTC

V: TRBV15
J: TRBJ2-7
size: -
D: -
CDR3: CATSRDLAHSEQYF
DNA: TGTGCCACCAGCAGGGACCTAGCTCACTCGGAGCAGTACTTC

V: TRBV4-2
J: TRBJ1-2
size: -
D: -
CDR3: CASSQQGNGYTF
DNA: TGTGCCAGCAGCCAACAGGGGAATGGCTACACCTTC

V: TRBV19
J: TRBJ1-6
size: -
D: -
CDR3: CASSMGRMVGGPLHF
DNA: TGTGCCAGTAGCATGGGCCGAATGGTCGGGGGACCCCTCCACTTT

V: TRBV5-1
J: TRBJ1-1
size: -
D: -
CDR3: CASSADSKNTEAFF
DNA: TGCGCCAGCAGCGCGGACAGTAAGAACACTGAAGCTTTCTTT

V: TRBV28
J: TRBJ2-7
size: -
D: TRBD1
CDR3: CASTKSGGPYEQYF
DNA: TGTGCCAGCACCAAATCAGGGGGACCCTACGAGCAGTACTTC

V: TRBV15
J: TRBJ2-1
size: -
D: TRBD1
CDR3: CATSDPGQWVYNEQFF
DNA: TGTGCCACCAGCGATCCGGGACAGTGGGTCTACAATGAGCAGTTCTTC

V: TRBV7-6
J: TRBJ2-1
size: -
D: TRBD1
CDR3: CASSDGTGDLQFF
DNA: TGTGCCAGCAGCGACGGGACAGGGGACTTGCAGTTCTTC

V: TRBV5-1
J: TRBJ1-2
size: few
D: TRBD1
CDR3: CASTTGQGTANYGYTF
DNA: TGCGCCAGCACCACTGGACAGGGGACCGCTAACTATGGCTACACCTTC

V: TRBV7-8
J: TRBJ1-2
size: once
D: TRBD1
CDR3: CASSSTRTGRADGYTF
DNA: TGTGCCAGCAGTTCTACTCGGACAGGGCGGGCGGATGGCTACACCTTC

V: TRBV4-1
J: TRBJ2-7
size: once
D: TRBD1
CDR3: CASSNPGQGYEQYF
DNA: TGCGCCAGCAGCAATCCGGGACAGGGCTACGAGCAGTACTTC

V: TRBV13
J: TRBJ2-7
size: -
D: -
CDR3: CASSSKRYLTYEQYF
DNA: TGTGCCAGCAGTAGTAAGCGGTACCTAACCTACGAGCAGTACTTC

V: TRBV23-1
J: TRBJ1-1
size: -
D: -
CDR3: CASSQSVRGREAFF
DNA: TGCGCCAGCAGTCAATCGGTGCGGGGCAGGGAAGCTTTCTTT

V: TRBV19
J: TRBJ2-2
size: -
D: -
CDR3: CASSPGGPTGELFF
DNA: TGTGCCAGTAGTCCCGGGGGACCAACCGGGGAGCTGTTTTTT

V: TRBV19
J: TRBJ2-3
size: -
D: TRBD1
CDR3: CASSRGTGAADTQYF
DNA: TGTGCCAGTAGCCGCGGGACAGGGGCGGCAGATACGCAGTATTTT

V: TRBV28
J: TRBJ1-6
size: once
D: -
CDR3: CASSVIIEDSPLHF
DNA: TGTGCCAGCAGCGTAATTATAGAAGATTCACCCCTCCACTTT

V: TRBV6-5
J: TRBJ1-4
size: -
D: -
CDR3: CASSYFAGEKLFF
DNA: TGTGCCAGCAGTTATTTCGCAGGCGAAAAACTGTTTTTT

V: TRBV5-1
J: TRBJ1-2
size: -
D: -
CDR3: CASSLTGYDNYGYTF
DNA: TGCGCCAGCAGCTTGACAGGGTACGACAACTATGGCTACACCTTC

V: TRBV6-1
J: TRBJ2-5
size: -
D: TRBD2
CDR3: CASSGPRTSGTGTQYF
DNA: TGTGCCAGCAGTGGGCCTCGGACTAGCGGGACGGGGACCCAGTACTTC

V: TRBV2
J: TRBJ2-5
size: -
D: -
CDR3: CASKRTNQETQYF
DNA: TGTGCCAGCAAGAGAACCAACCAAGAGACCCAGTACTTC

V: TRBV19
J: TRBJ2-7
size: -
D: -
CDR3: CASSIDRTASPYEQYF
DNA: TGTGCCAGTAGTATAGATAGGACAGCTTCGCCCTACGAGCAGTACTTC

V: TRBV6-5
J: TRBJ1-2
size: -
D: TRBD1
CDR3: CASRPDRGGGYTF
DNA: TGTGCCAGCAGACCTGACAGGGGGGGCGGCTACACCTTC

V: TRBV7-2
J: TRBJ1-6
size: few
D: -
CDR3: CASSLVTRGSPLHF
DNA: TGTGCCAGCAGCTTAGTGACCAGGGGCTCACCCCTCCACTTT

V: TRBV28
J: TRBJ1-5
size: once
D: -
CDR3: CASSLGGLDRQAQHF
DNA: TGTGCCAGCAGTTTAGGAGGGCTCGACCGTCAGGCCCAGCATTTT

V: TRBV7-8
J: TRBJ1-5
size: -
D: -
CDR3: CVSSLYLGASSNQPQHF
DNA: TGTGTCAGCAGCCTTTACCTGGGGGCATCCAGCAATCAGCCCCAGCATTTT

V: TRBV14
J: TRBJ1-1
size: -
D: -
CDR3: CASSSQGYTEAFF
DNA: TGTGCCAGCAGCTCGCAGGGTTACACTGAAGCTTTCTTT

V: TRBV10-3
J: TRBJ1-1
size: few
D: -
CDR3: CAHRVGADTEAFF
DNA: TGTGCCCACAGGGTCGGGGCGGACACTGAAGCTTTCTTT

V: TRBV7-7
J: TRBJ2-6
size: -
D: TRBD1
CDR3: CASRLGTGTGANGLTF
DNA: TGTGCTAGCAGGTTGGGGACAGGGACTGGGGCCAACGGCCTGACTTTC

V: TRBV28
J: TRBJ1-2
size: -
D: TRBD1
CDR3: CASTGTANYGYTF
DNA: TGTGCCAGTACCGGGACAGCGAACTATGGCTACACCTTC

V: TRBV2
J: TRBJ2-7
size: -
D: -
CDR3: CASSETSYYPYEQYF
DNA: TGTGCCAGCAGTGAGACTAGTTACTATCCCTACGAGCAGTACTTC

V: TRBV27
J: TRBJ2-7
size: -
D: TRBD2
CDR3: CASSVGLAWNYEQYF
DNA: TGTGCCAGCAGTGTTGGACTAGCGTGGAACTACGAGCAGTACTTC

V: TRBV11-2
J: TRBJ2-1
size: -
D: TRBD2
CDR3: CASSSLGGGLYNEQFF
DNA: TGTGCCAGCAGCTCCCTGGGGGGGGGACTCTACAATGAGCAGTTCTTC

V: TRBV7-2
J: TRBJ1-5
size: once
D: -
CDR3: CATTGLRNQPQHF
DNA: TGTGCCACCACAGGTCTCCGTAATCAGCCCCAGCATTTT

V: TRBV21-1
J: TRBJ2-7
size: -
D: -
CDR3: CASSKGTGPEQYF
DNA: TGTGCCAGCAGCAAAGGAACAGGACCCGAGCAGTACTTC

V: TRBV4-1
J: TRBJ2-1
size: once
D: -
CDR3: CASSPLQGAPEFEQFF
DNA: TGCGCCAGCAGCCCGCTACAAGGGGCTCCCGAATTCGAGCAGTTCTTC

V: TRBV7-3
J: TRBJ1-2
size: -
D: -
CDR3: CASSPGGGRVDYGYTF
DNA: TGTGCCAGCAGCCCCGGGGGAGGCCGGGTAGACTATGGCTACACCTTC

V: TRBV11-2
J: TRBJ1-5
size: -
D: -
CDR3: CASSPLWEQPQHF
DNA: TGTGCCAGCAGCCCACTATGGGAGCAGCCCCAGCATTTT